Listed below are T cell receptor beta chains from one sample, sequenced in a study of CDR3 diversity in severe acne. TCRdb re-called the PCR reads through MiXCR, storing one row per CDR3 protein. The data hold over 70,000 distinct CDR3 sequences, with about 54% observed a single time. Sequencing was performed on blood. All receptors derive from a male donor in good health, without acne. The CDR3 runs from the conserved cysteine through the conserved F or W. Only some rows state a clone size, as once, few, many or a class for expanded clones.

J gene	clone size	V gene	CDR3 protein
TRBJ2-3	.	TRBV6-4	CASSQTSGTTDTQYF
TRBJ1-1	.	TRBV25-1	CASSLKVMSEAFF
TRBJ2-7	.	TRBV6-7	CASRVQGEQYF
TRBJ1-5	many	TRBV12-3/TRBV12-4	CASSFRGLPQHF
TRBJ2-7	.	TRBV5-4	CASSLATSSAYEQYF
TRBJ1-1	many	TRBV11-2	CASSSGFTEAFF
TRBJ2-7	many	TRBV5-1	CASSLAGTSAREQYF
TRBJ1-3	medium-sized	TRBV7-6	CASSSLPTATGNTIYF
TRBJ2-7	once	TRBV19	CASSRRAGGPGEQYF
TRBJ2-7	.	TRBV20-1	CSARDAGGSYEQYF
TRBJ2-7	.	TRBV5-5	CASSLSGFEQYF
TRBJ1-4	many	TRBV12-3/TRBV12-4	CASSRGTGYLATNEKLFF
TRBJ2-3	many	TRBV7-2	CASRLAGGGTDTQYF
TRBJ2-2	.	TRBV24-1	CATSDPPGTSGRSGTGELFF
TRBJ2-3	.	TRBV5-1	CASSGGTSGTSTDTQYF
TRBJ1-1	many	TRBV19	CASSISWGQDEAFF
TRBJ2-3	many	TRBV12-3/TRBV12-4	CASSPGGADTQYF
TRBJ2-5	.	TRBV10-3	CASQAGDQETQYF
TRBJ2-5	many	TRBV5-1	CASSSSGGSGETQYF
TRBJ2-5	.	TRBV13	CASSASLETQYF
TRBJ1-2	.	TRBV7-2	CASSWDRDRGYTF
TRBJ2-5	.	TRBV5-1	CASSWGVGGQETQYF